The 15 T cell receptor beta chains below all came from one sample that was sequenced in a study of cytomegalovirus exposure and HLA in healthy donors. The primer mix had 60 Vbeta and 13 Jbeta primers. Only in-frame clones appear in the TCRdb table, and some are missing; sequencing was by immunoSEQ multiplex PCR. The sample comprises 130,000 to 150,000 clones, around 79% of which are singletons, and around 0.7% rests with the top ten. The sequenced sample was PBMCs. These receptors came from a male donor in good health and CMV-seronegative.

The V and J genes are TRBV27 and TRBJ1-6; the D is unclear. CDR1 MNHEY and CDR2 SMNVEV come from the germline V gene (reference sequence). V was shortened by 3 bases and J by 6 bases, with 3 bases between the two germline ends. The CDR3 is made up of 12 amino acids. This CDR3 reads CASSFLNSPLHF. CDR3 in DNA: TGTGCCAGCAGTTTTCTTAATTCACCCCTCCACTTT.

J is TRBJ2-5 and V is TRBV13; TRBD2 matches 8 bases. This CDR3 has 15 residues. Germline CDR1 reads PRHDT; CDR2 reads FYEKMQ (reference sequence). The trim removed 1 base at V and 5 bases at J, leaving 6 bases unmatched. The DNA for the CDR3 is TGTGCCAGCAGCTTAGAGACCGGGGGGGGTGAGACCCAGTACTTC. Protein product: CASSLETGGGETQYF.

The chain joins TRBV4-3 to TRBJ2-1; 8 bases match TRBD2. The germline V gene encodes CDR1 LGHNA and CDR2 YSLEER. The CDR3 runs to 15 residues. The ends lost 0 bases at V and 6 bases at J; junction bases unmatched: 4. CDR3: CASSQEERGINEQFF. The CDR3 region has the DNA TGCGCCAGCAGCCAAGAGGAGCGGGGGATCAATGAGCAGTTCTTC.

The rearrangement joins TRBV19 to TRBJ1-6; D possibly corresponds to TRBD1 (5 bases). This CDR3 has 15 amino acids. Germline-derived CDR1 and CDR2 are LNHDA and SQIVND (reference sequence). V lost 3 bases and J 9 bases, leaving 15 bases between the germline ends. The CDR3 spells CASSIAGNLGSPLHF. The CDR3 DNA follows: TGTGCCAGTAGTATCGCAGGGAATCTCGGTTCACCCCTCCACTTT.

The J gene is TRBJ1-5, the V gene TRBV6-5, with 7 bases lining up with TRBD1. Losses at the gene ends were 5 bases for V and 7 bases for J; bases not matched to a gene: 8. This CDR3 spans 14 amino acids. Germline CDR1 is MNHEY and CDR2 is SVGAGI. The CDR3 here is CASSDAEGAQPQHF. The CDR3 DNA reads TGTGCCAGCAGTGATGCGGAGGGGGCCCAGCCCCAGCATTTT.

In DNA form, the CDR3 reads TGTGCCAGCAGTGGAGGCACTCTTAACACCGGGGAGCTGTTTTTT. Amino acid sequence: CASSGGTLNTGELFF. The chain uses TRBV6-1 and TRBJ2-2; D call uncertain. The CDR3 totals 15 residues. Trimming shortened V by 4 bases and J by 2 bases, and 11 bases separated the two germline ends. Germline loops: CDR1 MNHNS, CDR2 SASEGT.

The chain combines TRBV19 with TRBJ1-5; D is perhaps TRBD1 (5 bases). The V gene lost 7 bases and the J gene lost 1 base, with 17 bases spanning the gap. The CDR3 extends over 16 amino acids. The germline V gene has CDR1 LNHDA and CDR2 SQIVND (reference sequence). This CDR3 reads CASTPGWANSNQPQHF. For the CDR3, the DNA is TGTGCCAGTACCCCAGGGTGGGCTAACAGCAATCAGCCCCAGCATTTT.

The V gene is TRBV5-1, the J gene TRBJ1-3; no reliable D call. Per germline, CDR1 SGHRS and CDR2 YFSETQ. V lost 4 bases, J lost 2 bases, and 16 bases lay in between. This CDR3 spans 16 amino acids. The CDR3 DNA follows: TGCGCCAGCAGCCCTACCGGTACAGCGGCTGGAAACACCATATATTTT. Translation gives CASSPTGTAAGNTIYF.

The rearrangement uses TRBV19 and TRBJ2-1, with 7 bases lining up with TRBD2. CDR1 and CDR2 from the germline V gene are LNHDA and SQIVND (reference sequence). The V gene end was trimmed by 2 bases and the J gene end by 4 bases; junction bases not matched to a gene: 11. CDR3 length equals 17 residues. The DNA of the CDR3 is TGTGCCAGTAGTATAATGGGGGGGGGAGTAGGGTACAATGAGCAGTTCTTC. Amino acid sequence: CASSIMGGGVGYNEQFF.

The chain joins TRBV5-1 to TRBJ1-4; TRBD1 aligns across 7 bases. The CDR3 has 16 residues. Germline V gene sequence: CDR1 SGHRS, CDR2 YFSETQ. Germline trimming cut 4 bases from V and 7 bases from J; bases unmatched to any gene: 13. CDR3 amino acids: CASSADRAEVGEKLFF. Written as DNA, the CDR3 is TGCGCCAGCAGCGCCGACAGGGCGGAAGTGGGTGAAAAACTGTTTTTT.

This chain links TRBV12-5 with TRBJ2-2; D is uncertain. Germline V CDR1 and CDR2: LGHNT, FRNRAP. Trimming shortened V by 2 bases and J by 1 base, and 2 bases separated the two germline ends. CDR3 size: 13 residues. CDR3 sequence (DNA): TGTGCTAGTGGTTTGCAGAACACCGGGGAGCTGTTTTTT. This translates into CASGLQNTGELFF. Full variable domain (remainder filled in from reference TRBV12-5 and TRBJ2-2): DARVTQTPRHKVTEMGQEVTMRCQPILGHNTVFWYRQTMMQGLELLAYFRNRAPLDDSGMPKDRFSAEMPDATLATLKIQPSEPRDSAVYFCASGLQNTGELFFGEGSRLTVL.

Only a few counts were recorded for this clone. CDR3 DNA: TGTGCCAGCAGCCAGACTAGCGGGGGGTCCTACAATGAGCAGTTCTTC. Its protein is CASSQTSGGSYNEQFF. J is TRBJ2-1 and V is TRBV27, with 13 bases fitting TRBD2. The V gene end was trimmed by 6 bases and the J gene end by 1 base; junction bases not matched to a gene: 3. The germline gives CDR1 MNHEY, CDR2 SMNVEV (reference sequence). This CDR3 comprises 16 residues.

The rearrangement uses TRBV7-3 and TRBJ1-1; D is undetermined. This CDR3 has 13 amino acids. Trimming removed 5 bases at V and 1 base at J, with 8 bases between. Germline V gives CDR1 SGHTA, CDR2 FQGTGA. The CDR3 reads CASSIQENTEAFF. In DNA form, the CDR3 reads TGTGCCAGCAGCATTCAGGAGAACACTGAAGCTTTCTTT.

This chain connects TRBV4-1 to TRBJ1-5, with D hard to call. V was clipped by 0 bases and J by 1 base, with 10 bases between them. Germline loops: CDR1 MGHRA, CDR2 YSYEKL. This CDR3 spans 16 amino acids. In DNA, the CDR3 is TGCGCCAGCAGCCAAGAATTAGGAGGGAGCAATCAGCCCCAGCATTTT. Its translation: CASSQELGGSNQPQHF.

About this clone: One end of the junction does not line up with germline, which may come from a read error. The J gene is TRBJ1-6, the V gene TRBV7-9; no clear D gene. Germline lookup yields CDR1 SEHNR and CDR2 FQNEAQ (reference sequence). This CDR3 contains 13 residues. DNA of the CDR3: TGTTCCAGCAGCTTCGGAGCTAATTCACCCCTCCACTTT. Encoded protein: CSSSFGANSPLHF.